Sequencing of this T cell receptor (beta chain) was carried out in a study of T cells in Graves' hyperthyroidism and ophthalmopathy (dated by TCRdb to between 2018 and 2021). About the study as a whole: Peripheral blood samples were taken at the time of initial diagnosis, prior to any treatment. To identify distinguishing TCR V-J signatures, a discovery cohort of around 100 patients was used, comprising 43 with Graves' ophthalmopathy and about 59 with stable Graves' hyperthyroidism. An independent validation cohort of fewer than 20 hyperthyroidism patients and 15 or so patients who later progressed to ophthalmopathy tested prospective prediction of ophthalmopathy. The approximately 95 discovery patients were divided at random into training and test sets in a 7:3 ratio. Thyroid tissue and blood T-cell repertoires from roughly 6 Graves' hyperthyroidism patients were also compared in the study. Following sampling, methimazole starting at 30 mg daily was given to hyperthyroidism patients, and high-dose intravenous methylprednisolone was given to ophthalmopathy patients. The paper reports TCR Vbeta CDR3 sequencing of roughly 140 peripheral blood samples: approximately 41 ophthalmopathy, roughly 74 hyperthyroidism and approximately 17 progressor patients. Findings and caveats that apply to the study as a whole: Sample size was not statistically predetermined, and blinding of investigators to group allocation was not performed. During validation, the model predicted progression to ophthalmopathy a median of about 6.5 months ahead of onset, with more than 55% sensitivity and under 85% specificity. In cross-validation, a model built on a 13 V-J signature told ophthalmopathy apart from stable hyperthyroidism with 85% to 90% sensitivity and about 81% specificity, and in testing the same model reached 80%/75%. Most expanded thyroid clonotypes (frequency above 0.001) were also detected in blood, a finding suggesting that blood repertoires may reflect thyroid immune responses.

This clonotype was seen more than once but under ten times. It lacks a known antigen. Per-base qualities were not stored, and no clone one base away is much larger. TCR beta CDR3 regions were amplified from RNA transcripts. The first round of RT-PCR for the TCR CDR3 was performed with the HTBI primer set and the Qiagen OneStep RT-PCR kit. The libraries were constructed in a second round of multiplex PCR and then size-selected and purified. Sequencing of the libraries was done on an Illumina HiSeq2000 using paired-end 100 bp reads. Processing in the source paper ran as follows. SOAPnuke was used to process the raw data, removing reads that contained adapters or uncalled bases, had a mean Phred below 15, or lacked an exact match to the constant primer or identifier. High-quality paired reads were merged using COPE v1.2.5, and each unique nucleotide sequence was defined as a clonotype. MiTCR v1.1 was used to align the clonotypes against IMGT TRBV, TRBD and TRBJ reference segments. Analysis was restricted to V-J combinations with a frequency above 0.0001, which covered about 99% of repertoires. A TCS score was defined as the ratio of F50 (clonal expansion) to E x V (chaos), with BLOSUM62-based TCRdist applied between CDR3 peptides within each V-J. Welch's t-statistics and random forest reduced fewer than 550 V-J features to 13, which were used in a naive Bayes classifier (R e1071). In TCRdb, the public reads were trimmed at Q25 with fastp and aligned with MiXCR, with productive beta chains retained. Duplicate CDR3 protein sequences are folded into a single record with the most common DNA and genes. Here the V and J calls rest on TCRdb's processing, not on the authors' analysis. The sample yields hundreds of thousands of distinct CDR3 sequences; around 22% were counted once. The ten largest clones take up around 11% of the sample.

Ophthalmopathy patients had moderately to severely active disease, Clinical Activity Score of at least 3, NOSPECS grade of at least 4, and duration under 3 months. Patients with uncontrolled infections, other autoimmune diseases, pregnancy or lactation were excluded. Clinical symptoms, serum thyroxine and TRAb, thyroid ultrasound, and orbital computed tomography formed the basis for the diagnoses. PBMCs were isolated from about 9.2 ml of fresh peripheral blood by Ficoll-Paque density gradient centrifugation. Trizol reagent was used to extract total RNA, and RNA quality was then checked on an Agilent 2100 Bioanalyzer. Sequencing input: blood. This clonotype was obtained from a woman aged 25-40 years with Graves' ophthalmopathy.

The CDR3 sequence is CASSERARTEAFF. DNA sequence: TGTGCCAGCAGTGAACGAGCGCGCACTGAAGCTTTCTTT. Rearrangement joined TRBV6-1 to TRBJ1-1, with the D gene too uncertain to name. Its CDR3 holds 13 amino acids, cysteine through phenylalanine. The DNA shown is the 39-base CDR3, in frame from base 1. V drops 2 bases and J drops 4 bases, leaving 8 bases in between. The germline V gene sets CDR1 to MNHNS and CDR2 to SASEGT.